A single T cell receptor beta chain is shown here with its context. Its antigen is unknown. This sample was taken from a study of monozygotic twins with inflammatory bowel disease. The CDR3 runs to 15 residues. Germline assignment: CDR1 MGHDK and CDR2 SYGVNS. Broader study findings: Compared with healthy twins, IBD patients shared fewer clonotypes with others, especially with disease activity. It was not supported that a single strong signal or clonotype was associated with IBD. Immunosuppressive treatments were not uniform, and this may have added variability to patient repertoires.

TCRdb re-analyzed the 5' RACE reads; it lists each CDR3 protein once, without DNA. The sample table includes around 97,000 distinct CDR3 sequences. The sequence was obtained from a human donor with ulcerative colitis or Crohn's disease, or a healthy co-twin of an affected twin (not recorded which). The genes are TRBV25-1 and TRBJ2-2; the TRBD2 assignment by TCRdb is unverifiable without DNA. Specimen: blood. The CDR3 sequence: CASSGLGSYAGELFF.